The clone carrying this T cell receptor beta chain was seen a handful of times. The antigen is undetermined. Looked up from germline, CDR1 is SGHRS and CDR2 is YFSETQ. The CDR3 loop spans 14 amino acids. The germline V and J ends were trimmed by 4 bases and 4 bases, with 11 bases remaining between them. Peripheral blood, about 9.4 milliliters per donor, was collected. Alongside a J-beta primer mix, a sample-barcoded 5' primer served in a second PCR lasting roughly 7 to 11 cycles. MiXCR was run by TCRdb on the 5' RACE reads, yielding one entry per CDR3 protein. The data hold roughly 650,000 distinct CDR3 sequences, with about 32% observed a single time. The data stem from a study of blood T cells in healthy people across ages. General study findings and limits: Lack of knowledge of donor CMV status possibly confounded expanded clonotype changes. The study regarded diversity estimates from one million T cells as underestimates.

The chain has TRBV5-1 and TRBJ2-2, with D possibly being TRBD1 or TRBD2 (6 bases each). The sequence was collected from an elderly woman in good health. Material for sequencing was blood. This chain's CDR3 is CASSIQGGTGELFF. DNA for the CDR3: TGCGCCAGCAGCATACAGGGAGGCACCGGGGAGCTGTTTTTT.